This TCR beta chain comes out of a study of glioma-infiltrating T cells. At the level of the study: Samples included WHO grade II oligodendrogliomas or astrocytomas and initial-diagnosis grade IV glioblastomas. Dexamethasone exposure before glioma surgery was limited to six or fewer days.

Study-level findings and limits: Shared blood CDR3 signature motifs marked patients with low tissue-blood divergence.

Amplification of TCR alpha and beta CDR3 regions from RNA used iRepertoire nested multiplex PCR. TCRdb re-called the multiplex PCR reads with MiXCR, one entry per CDR3 protein. Of about 410,000 distinct CDR3 sequences listed, about 40% are singletons. This clonotype was detected many times. Its antigen is undetermined. The V gene's germline CDR1 is MNHEY and CDR2 SMNVEV (reference sequence). The length of the CDR3 is 15 residues. Trimming took 6 bases from V and 5 from J, leaving 19 bases between them. Sequencing was carried out using glioma tissue, nonneoplastic brain tissue, or PBMCs (not recorded which). The clonotype comes from a human donor with low-grade glioma or glioblastoma, undergoing nonglioma brain surgery, or in good health (not recorded which). The chain is built from TRBV27 and TRBJ2-5, with D perhaps TRBD2 (5 bases). The CDR3 nucleotides read TGTGCCAGCAGATATACCCTAGCCCCCCCGGAGACCCAGTACTTC. Residues: CASRYTLAPPETQYF.